The entry below describes one TCR beta chain. These data originate in a study of T cell responses to AZD1222 COVID-19 vaccine. The CDR3 has 13 residues. Germline V gene lookup returns CDR1 SGHDN and CDR2 FVKESK. V gave up 5 bases and J gave up 5 bases, with 12 bases separating them. The method was immunoSEQ multiplex PCR; TCRdb's version includes in-frame clones alone and lacks a portion of them. The data contain more than 110,000 clones, 80% to 95% of them singletons. This receptor was obtained from an adult in good health. The chain joins TRBV14 to TRBJ2-5; D perhaps matches TRBD1 (6 bases). Here the sequenced sample was peripheral blood, taken on day 0 of AZD1222 vaccination. The CDR3 reads CASSYGQIETQYF. As DNA, the CDR3 is TGTGCCAGCAGCTACGGACAGATCGAGACCCAGTACTTC.